This T cell receptor beta chain stems from a study of cytomegalovirus exposure and HLA in healthy donors. A multiplex PCR was run with 60 Vbeta primers and 13 Jbeta primers. Generated by immunoSEQ multiplex PCR, the TCRdb table keeps only in-frame clones and is missing some. Counted here are 160,000 or so clones, around 82% occurring once; the ten biggest clones make up roughly 10%. Notes on the study in general: Association of a missense DCLRE1C variant with TCR beta V- and J-gene trimming was reported in a later analysis. Among the CMV-associated chains, a few were confirmed in vitro as specific for CMV antigens.

Note on this clone: No antigen is known for it.

The sequence was collected from a man aged 50-60 years in good health and CMV-seropositive. Sequences were obtained from PBMCs.

DNA for the CDR3: TGCGCCAGCAGCCAAGGGGTCGGGGAAACAGATACGCAGTATTTT. Encoded protein: CASSQGVGETDTQYF. V is TRBV4-1 and J is TRBJ2-3; possibly TRBD2 for D (5 bases). This CDR3 region has 15 residues. V was trimmed by 1 base and J by 3 bases, leaving 11 bases between them. Per germline, CDR1 MGHRA and CDR2 YSYEKL.